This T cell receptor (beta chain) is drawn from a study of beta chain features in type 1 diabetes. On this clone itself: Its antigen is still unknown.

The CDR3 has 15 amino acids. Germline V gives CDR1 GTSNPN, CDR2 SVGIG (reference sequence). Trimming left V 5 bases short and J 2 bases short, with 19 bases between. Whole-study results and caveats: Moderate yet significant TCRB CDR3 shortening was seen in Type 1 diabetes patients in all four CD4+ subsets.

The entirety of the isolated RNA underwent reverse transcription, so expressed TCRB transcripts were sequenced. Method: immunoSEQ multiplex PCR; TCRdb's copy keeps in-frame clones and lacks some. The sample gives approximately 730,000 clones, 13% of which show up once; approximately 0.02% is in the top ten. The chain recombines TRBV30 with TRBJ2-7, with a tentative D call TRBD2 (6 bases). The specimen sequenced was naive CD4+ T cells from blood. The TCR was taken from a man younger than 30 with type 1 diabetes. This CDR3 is CAWGAEGVPPYEQYF. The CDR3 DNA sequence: TGTGCCTGGGGGGCGGAGGGAGTACCGCCCTACGAGCAGTACTTC.